Described below is a single T cell receptor beta chain sequence and its context. The time point was: neoterminal ileum biopsy at postoperative endoscopy, about 6 months after surgery. V trimming: 8 bases; J trimming: 8 bases; junction bases outside the gene matches: 14. Germline V gene lookup returns CDR1 MDHEN and CDR2 SYDVKM. The CDR3 has 14 amino acids. This sample was included in a study of T cell repertoires in ileal Crohn's disease. This table comes from immunoSEQ multiplex PCR, and its TCRdb copy is limited to in-frame clones, with some not included. In the table there are some 60,000 clones, 70% to 90% of which are singletons.

The J gene is TRBJ1-2, the V gene TRBV28; 7 nucleotides line up with TRBD1. This TCR came from an adult with Crohn's disease. The sequenced sample consisted of ileal tissue. CDR3 DNA: TGTGCCAGCCTCGAGGGACAGAGAGTGTTGGGCTACACCTTC. As protein: CASLEGQRVLGYTF.